This T cell receptor beta chain was identified in a study of regulatory T cells in long-lasting Graves disease. Trimming took 0 bases from V and 3 from J; bases not matched to a gene: 19. The CDR3 runs to 20 residues. Germline CDR1 is DFQATT and CDR2 is SNEGSKA (reference sequence). Assembly of TCR beta libraries relied on iRepertoire HTBI primers together with Arm-PCR of CDR3 regions. MiXCR, applied by TCRdb to the multiplex PCR reads, yields one record per CDR3 protein. There are 300,000 to 400,000 distinct CDR3 sequences in the sample; about 14% occur only once, and 22% lies in the top ten. This clonotype was seen at least ten times. Time point described: newly diagnosed GD, antithyroid drugs for less than 3 months. PBMC-derived RNA was used for the TCR library.

The rearrangement links TRBV20-1 to TRBJ1-1, with 10 bases matching TRBD1. The starting material was peripheral blood mononuclear cells (PBMCs), obtained at new diagnosis, from a patient treated with antithyroid drugs. This clonotype was obtained from a female donor with Graves disease. CDR3: CSAREPLPTGGLGLYTEAFF. The CDR3 DNA sequence: TGCAGTGCTAGAGAACCCTTGCCGACAGGGGGCCTTGGGTTGTACACTGAAGCTTTCTTT.